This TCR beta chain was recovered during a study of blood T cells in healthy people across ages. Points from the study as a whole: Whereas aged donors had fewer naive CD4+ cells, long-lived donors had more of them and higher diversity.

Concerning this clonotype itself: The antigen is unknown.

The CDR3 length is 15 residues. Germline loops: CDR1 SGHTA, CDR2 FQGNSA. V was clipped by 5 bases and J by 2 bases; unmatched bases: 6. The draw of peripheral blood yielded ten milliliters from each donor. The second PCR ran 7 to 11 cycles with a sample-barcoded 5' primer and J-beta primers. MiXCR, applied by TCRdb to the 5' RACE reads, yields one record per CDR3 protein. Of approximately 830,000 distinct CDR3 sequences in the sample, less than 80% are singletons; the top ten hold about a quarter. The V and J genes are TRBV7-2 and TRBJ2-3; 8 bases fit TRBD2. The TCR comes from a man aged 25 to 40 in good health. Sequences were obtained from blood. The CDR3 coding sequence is TGTGCCAGCAGCGGGCGGGGGGCTTACACAGATACGCAGTATTTT. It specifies CASSGRGAYTDTQYF.